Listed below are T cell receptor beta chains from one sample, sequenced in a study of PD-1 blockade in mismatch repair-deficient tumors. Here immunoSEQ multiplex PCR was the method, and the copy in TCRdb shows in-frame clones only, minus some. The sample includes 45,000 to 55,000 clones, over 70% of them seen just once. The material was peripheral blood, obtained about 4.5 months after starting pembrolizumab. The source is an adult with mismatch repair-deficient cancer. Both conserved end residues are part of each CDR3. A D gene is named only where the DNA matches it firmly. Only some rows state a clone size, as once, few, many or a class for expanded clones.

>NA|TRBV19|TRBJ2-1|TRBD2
TGTGCCAGTAGTCTTAGCGGGAGCTCCTACAATGAGCAGTTCTTC
CASSLSGSSYNEQFF
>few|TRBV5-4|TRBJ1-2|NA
TGTGCCAGCAGCCCCGAGGTGGGCAACTATGGCTACACCTTC
CASSPEVGNYGYTF
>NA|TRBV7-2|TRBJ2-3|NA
TGTGCCAGCAGCTCTCTCCGGACGGGGCTTAGCACAGATACGCAGTATTTT
CASSSLRTGLSTDTQYF
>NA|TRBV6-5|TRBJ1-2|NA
TGTGCCAGCAGTAACAGAGGGGCCAGGTCGGATGGCTACACCTTC
CASSNRGARSDGYTF
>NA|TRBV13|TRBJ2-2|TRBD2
TGTGCCAGCAGCTTGCGGGAGGGCCCGGACGGGGAGCTGTTTTTT
CASSLREGPDGELFF
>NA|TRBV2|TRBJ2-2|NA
TGTGCCAGCAGTGTTGCATCGGTCACCGGGGAGCTGTTTTTT
CASSVASVTGELFF
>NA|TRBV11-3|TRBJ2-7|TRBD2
TGTGCCAGCAGCCCGGGACTAGCGTTGACCTACGAGCAGTACTTC
CASSPGLALTYEQYF
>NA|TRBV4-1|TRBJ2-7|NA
TGCGCCAGCAGCCCTTCTAGCAGCTACGAGCAGTACTTC
CASSPSSSYEQYF
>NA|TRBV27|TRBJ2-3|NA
TGTGCCAGCAGCGAGACTTTTAGCACAGATACGCAGTATTTT
CASSETFSTDTQYF
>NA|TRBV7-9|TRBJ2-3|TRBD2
TGTGCCAGCAGCCAACCCTTAGCAGGGACTAGCGGGAGGACAGATACGCAGTATTTT
CASSQPLAGTSGRTDTQYF
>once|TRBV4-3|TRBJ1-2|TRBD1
TGCGCCAGCAGCCCCGACAGGGACTATGGCTACACCTTC
CASSPDRDYGYTF
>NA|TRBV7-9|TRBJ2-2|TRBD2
TGTGCCAGCAGCTCACTAGCGGGAGGGCCTCACGGGGAGCTGTTTTTT
CASSSLAGGPHGELFF
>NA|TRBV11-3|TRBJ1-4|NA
TGTGCCAGCAGCTTAGGGCGTGGCGGTCCACTGTTTTTT
CASSLGRGGPLFF
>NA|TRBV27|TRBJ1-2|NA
TGTGCCAGCAGTTTACGGCCGGGGAACTATGGCTACACCTTC
CASSLRPGNYGYTF
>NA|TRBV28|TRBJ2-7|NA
TGTGCCAGCAGCACCGGGACTTCCTTTTCCTACGAGCAGTACTTC
CASSTGTSFSYEQYF
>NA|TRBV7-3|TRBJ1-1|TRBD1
TGTGCCAGCAGCTCCACAGGGGGCGCGGTGGCTTTCTTT
CASSSTGGAVAFF